These 14 T cell receptor beta chains were all obtained from the same sample, sequenced in a study of neurological immune-mediated disorders. Each CDR3 protein gets one entry after TCRdb re-called the 5' RACE reads with MiXCR. The sample holds 15,000 to 20,000 distinct CDR3 sequences; about 10% are singletons and the top ten take roughly 29%. Source material: CD8+ T cells from blood. Receptor source: a woman aged 45 to 65 in good health.

This clonotype was recorded at least ten times. CDR3 bases: TGCGCCAGCAGCCAACAGGGAGACAACACTGAAGCTTTCTTT. It yields the protein CASSQQGDNTEAFF. The V and J genes are TRBV4-3 and TRBJ1-1; a possible D gene is TRBD1 (5 bases). The germline V gene has CDR1 LGHNA and CDR2 YSLEER. The V end lost 2 bases, the J end lost 2 bases, and 9 bases lay between the germline ends. The CDR3 loop spans 14 amino acids.

This clonotype appeared many times. The chain joins TRBV12-3 or TRBV12-4 to TRBJ2-2, with D possibly TRBD2 on 5 matching bases. V was trimmed by 4 bases and J by 6 bases, leaving 9 bases between them. The CDR3 length is 13 residues. The CDR3 nucleotides are TGTGCCAGCAGTTCGGGGTGGGCCGGGGAGCTGTTTTTT. This sequence encodes CASSSGWAGELFF.

This clonotype was observed a single time. The V call is TRBV6-5, the J call TRBJ1-2, with TRBD1 as a possible D gene (5 bases). Deletions cut 7 bases from V and 6 bases from J, with 9 bases between. Germline CDR1 reads MNHEY; CDR2 reads SVGAGI. The CDR3 length is 11 residues. CDR3: CASKTGDGYTF. Written as DNA, the CDR3 is TGTGCCAGCAAAACGGGGGATGGCTACACCTTC.

At least ten counts were recorded for this clonotype. This chain joins TRBV7-6 and TRBJ1-6; D not resolved. Germline lookup yields CDR1 SGHVS and CDR2 FNYEAQ. This CDR3 comprises 13 residues. The V gene lost 1 base and the J gene lost 8 bases, with 6 bases spanning the gap. In DNA form, the CDR3 reads TGTGCCAGCAGCTTAGATCAACATTCACCCCTCCACTTT. Amino acid sequence: CASSLDQHSPLHF.

This clonotype has ten or more counts. V and J are TRBV5-1 and TRBJ2-7; tentatively, D is TRBD1 (5 bases). The CDR3 spans 14 residues. CDR1 is SGHRS, CDR2 YFSETQ, per germline. Deletions cut 4 bases from V and 0 bases from J, with 11 bases between. CDR3 sequence (DNA): TGCGCCAGCAGCGCACAGGCCCCCTCCTACGAGCAGTACTTC. It encodes CASSAQAPSYEQYF.

This clonotype is medium-sized. The chain combines TRBV20-1 with TRBJ2-7, with a possible D match to TRBD2 (5 bases). The germline gives CDR1 DFQATT, CDR2 SNEGSKA (reference sequence). There are 12 residues in the CDR3. Trimming shortened V by 6 bases and J by 7 bases, and 16 bases separated the two germline ends. Written as DNA, the CDR3 is TGCAGTGCGCCTAGCCCCGCTGATGAGCAGTACTTC. It specifies CSAPSPADEQYF.

The rearrangement uses TRBV20-1 and TRBJ2-1; 7 bases are a match to TRBD2. The germline CDR1 and CDR2 sequences are DFQATT and SNEGSKA (reference sequence). This CDR3 spans 15 amino acids. The V and J ends lost 2 bases and 2 bases, in that order; junction bases with no gene match: 6. The chain's CDR3 is CSARTTSCTYNEQFF. The CDR3 DNA reads TGCAGTGCTAGAACGACTAGCTGCACCTACAATGAGCAGTTCTTC.

This clonotype has ten or more counts. V and J are TRBV7-8 and TRBJ2-7; TRBD2 agrees at 14 bases. There are 19 residues in the CDR3. CDR1 and CDR2 (germline): SGHVS, FQNEAQ. Germline trimming cut 5 bases from V and 3 bases from J; bases unmatched to any gene: 15. CDR3 in DNA: TGTGCCAGCAGCCCCCCCCTCGGACTAGCGGGGGGCCAAGGCTACGAGCAGTACTTC. As protein: CASSPPLGLAGGQGYEQYF.

This clonotype came up many times. The chain uses TRBV24-1 and TRBJ2-7, with D perhaps TRBD1 (6 bases). Germline lookup yields CDR1 KGHDR and CDR2 SFDVKD. Trimming took off 0 bases at V and 0 bases at J, with 8 bases between the two ends. The CDR3 runs 15 residues. In DNA form, the CDR3 reads TGTGCCACCAGTGATTTGAGGGACAACTCCTACGAGCAGTACTTC. Its protein is CATSDLRDNSYEQYF.

This clonotype was seen repeatedly, ten times or more. The V call is TRBV27, the J call TRBJ2-5; TRBD1 matches at 9 bases. Germline loops: CDR1 MNHEY, CDR2 SMNVEV (reference sequence). The V and J ends lost 2 bases and 4 bases, in that order; junction bases with no gene match: 2. The CDR3 length is 14 residues. This chain's CDR3 is CASSLNRGLETQYF. The CDR3 bases are TGTGCCAGCAGTTTAAACAGGGGGCTAGAGACCCAGTACTTC.

This clonotype was seen more than once but under ten times. The chain is built from TRBV7-6 and TRBJ2-6; 15 bases are a match to TRBD2. The CDR3 runs to 17 residues. The junction had 6 bases not matched to a gene; V was cut back by 6 bases and J by 6 bases. The V gene's germline CDR1 is SGHVS and CDR2 FNYEAQ. Here the CDR3 reads CASSLGLAGGAANVLTF. CDR3 DNA sequence: TGTGCCAGCAGTTTGGGACTAGCGGGAGGAGCGGCCAACGTCCTGACTTTC.

The rearrangement uses TRBV10-3 and TRBJ1-2; D gene unclear. The CDR3 covers 10 residues. CDR1 and CDR2 from the germline V gene are ENHRY and SYGVKD. Trimming pared 11 bases from V and 8 bases from J, leaving 12 bases between. The CDR3 reads CAVPGAGYTF. DNA for the CDR3: TGTGCCGTCCCGGGAGCCGGCTACACCTTC.

This clonotype came up many times. The chain couples TRBV4-3 to TRBJ2-7, with 8 nucleotides matching TRBD2. Per the germline V gene, CDR1 is LGHNA and CDR2 is YSLEER. There are 14 residues in the CDR3. J lost 2 bases, V lost 2 bases, and 2 bases had no gene match. The CDR3 sequence is CASSQRGGPYEQYF. For the CDR3, the DNA is TGCGCCAGCAGCCAACGGGGGGGCCCCTACGAGCAGTACTTC.

This clonotype was seen ten or more times. The chain carries TRBV6-5 and TRBJ2-2; tentative D call: TRBD2 (6 bases). CDR1 MNHEY and CDR2 SVGAGI come from the germline V gene. This CDR3 has 17 amino acids. V dropped 0 bases and J dropped 4 bases, with 15 bases sitting between them. In DNA, the CDR3 is TGTGCCAGCAGTTACTCCCTGACTAGTGCGGGCACCGGGGAGCTGTTTTTT. It encodes CASSYSLTSAGTGELFF.